This record looks at one TCR beta chain sequence and its context. Its target is unknown. The assay was immunoSEQ multiplex PCR, and TCRdb's table has in-frame clones only and misses some. The table includes approximately 180,000 clones, more than 90% detected once. The data stem from a study of T cell responses to AZD1222 COVID-19 vaccine. Findings of the study overall: Per reports, nearly half of all spike-specific TCRs target regions that are unmutated in variants.

Trimming took off 0 bases at V and 9 bases at J, with 6 bases between the two ends. The CDR3 runs 11 residues. CDR1 and CDR2 (germline): SGHNT, YYREEE (reference sequence). The sequences come from peripheral blood, collected on day 0 of AZD1222 vaccination. This clonotype originated in an adult in good health. The V and J genes are TRBV5-4 and TRBJ1-2; D is uncertain. The CDR3 coding sequence is TGTGCCAGCAGCTTGGAGATGCGCTACACCTTC. Translation gives CASSLEMRYTF.